The clone carrying this TCR beta chain was observed at least ten times. Its specificity is unknown. This entry is derived from a study of post-analysis software for immune sequencing data. Overall study results and limits: Controls had significantly higher normalized Chao1 diversity than multiple sclerosis patients. With TRBV5-6, TRBV5-1 and TRBV20-1 included, about five TRBV segments were more frequent in patients than in controls.

This CDR3 is 16 amino acids long. Trimming cost V 2 bases and J 0 bases, with 12 bases left between them. Germline V gene sequence: CDR1 KGHDR, CDR2 SFDVKD. TCR beta cDNA libraries had unique molecular identifiers. MiXCR was run by TCRdb on the PCR reads, yielding one entry per CDR3 protein. The profile covers a few hundred thousand distinct CDR3 sequences, with roughly a third appearing a single time and around 5.2% taken by the ten largest. Sequencing was performed on blood. V usage is TRBV24-1 and J usage is TRBJ2-5; D is undetermined. This TCR derives from a girl aged 10 to 17 with multiple sclerosis. CDR3 sequence reads: CATSDSGEDHQETQYF. CDR3 sequence (DNA): TGTGCCACCAGTGATTCCGGAGAGGACCACCAAGAGACCCAGTACTTC.